Shown below are 24 T cell receptor beta chains from a single sample sequenced in a study of T cells in Graves' hyperthyroidism and ophthalmopathy. What was amplified from RNA transcripts were TCR beta CDR3 regions. TCR CDR3 regions were first amplified by RT-PCR with HTBI primers. TCRdb fed the multiplex PCR reads into MiXCR, producing one record per CDR3 protein. The sample has 350,000 to 400,000 distinct CDR3 sequences, roughly 19% seen once. Material for sequencing was blood. All receptors derive from a woman aged 18-29 years with Graves' hyperthyroidism.

This clonotype showed up many times. The junction departs from the called germline gene at one end, perhaps through a read error. V and J are TRBV7-7 and TRBJ2-5; TRBD1 agrees at 8 bases. CDR1 and CDR2 from the germline V gene are SSHAT and FNYEAQ (reference sequence). The CDR3 extends over 14 amino acids. CDR3 DNA sequence: TGTGCTAGCAGCGGAGACAGGGGACCTGGGACCCAGTACTTC. Amino acids: CASSGDRGPGTQYF.

The genes are TRBV6-1 and TRBJ1-1, with D uncertain. Germline lookup yields CDR1 MNHNS and CDR2 SASEGT. The V end was cut by 1 base, the J end by 10 bases, with 13 bases between. There are 13 residues in the CDR3. The CDR3: CASSEETGISAFF. CDR3 nucleotide sequence: TGTGCCAGCAGTGAAGAGACGGGAATTTCAGCTTTCTTT.

This clonotype was counted many times. CDR3 nucleotides: TGTGCCAGCAGAGAGGGACTAGCGGGTAGGGAGACCCAGTACTTC. Translated: CASREGLAGRETQYF. The V and J genes are TRBV2 and TRBJ2-5, with TRBD2 matching over 12 bases. The germline V gene encodes CDR1 SNHLY and CDR2 FYNNEI. The trim removed 6 bases at V and 5 bases at J, leaving 7 bases unmatched. CDR3 length equals 15 residues. Based on the CDR3 plus reference TRBV2 and TRBJ2-5, the full variable domain is EPEVTQTPSHQVTQMGQEVILRCVPISNHLYFYWYRQILGQKVEFLVSFYNNEISEKSEIFDDQFSVERPDGSNFTLKIRSTKLEDSAMYFCASREGLAGRETQYFGPGTRLLVL.

This clonotype occurred many times. This chain connects TRBV29-1 to TRBJ2-5, with 7 bases identical to TRBD1. The germline V gene encodes CDR1 SQVTM and CDR2 ANQGSEA. V gave up 0 bases and J gave up 4 bases; unmatched junction bases: 8. There are 15 residues in the CDR3. The CDR3 DNA follows: TGCAGCGTTGAAGACTTACACAGGGGCCCAGAGACCCAGTACTTC. It specifies CSVEDLHRGPETQYF.

This clonotype was recorded many times. The V gene is TRBV19, the J gene TRBJ1-1; 7 nucleotides line up with TRBD1. V shed 3 bases and J 1 base; nucleotides not matched to a gene: 5. Germline V lookup: CDR1 LNHDA, CDR2 SQIVND (reference sequence). This CDR3 has 15 residues. CDR3 sequence: CASSINGQANTEAFF. The DNA for the CDR3 is TGTGCCAGTAGTATTAATGGACAGGCGAACACTGAAGCTTTCTTT.

This clonotype was detected many times. V usage is TRBV20-1 and J usage is TRBJ1-5; 10 nucleotides align to TRBD1. Unmatched junction bases numbered 4, after V lost 3 bases and J lost 2 bases. From germline, CDR1 is DFQATT and CDR2 SNEGSKA (reference sequence). This CDR3 spans 15 amino acids. This chain's CDR3 is CSASTGTGGNQPQHF. CDR3 DNA: TGCAGTGCTAGTACCGGGACAGGGGGCAATCAGCCCCAGCATTTT.

This clonotype was seen a handful of times. One end of the junction does not line up with germline, which may come from a read error. The V gene is TRBV7-8, the J gene TRBJ2-6, with D perhaps assigned TRBD1 or TRBD2 (5 bases each). Germline CDR1 reads SGHVS; CDR2 reads FQNEAQ. The CDR3 is 15 amino acids. The CDR3 DNA reads TGTACCAGCACGCCTGGGACGTCTGGGGCCAACGTCCTGACTTTC. Translation gives CTSTPGTSGANVLTF.

This clonotype has ten or more counts. The genes are TRBV29-1 and TRBJ1-2, with D possibly TRBD1 on 5 matching bases. Trimming pared 1 base from V and 5 bases from J, leaving 11 bases between. The length of the CDR3 is 13 residues. CDR1 SQVTM and CDR2 ANQGSEA come from the germline V gene. CDR3 nucleotides: TGCAGCGTTGAAGGCTCTGGGGCGTATGGCTACACCTTC. The encoded protein is CSVEGSGAYGYTF.

The chain is built from TRBV11-2 and TRBJ2-2; TRBD1 matches 8 bases. This CDR3 region has 17 residues. Germline CDR1 and CDR2: SGHAT and FQNNGV. J was trimmed by 2 bases and V by 5 bases; bases with no gene match: 10. Here the CDR3 DNA reads TGTGCCAGCAGCCCAAGACAGGGGACAAAAAACACCGGGGAGCTGTTTTTT. Amino acid sequence: CASSPRQGTKNTGELFF.

This clonotype was observed many times. The chain recombines TRBV2 with TRBJ1-2; 7 bases align to TRBD1. CDR1 SNHLY and CDR2 FYNNEI come from the germline V gene. The V and J ends lost 7 bases and 6 bases, in that order; junction bases with no gene match: 14. The CDR3 is made up of 15 amino acids. DNA of the CDR3: TGTGCCAGCATGACAGACAGGGTTTGGAGGGATGGCTACACCTTC. This codes for CASMTDRVWRDGYTF.

The chain recombines TRBV4-1 with TRBJ1-1, with a weak D call TRBD1 (5 bases). This CDR3 region has 15 residues. Germline V lookup: CDR1 MGHRA, CDR2 YSYEKL. The V and J ends lost 6 bases and 4 bases respectively, with 18 bases between them. The CDR3 reads CASSPTWGSSTEAFF. The CDR3 DNA follows: TGCGCCAGCAGTCCAACATGGGGGTCATCCACTGAAGCTTTCTTT.

This clonotype was detected ten times or more. The DNA of the CDR3 is TGTGCCACCAGTGGAATCGGTCGCTCCTACAATGAGCAGTTCTTC. It specifies CATSGIGRSYNEQFF. The rearrangement links TRBV24-1 to TRBJ2-1, with unresolved D. This CDR3 has 15 amino acids. V was cut by 5 bases and J by 0 bases, with 10 bases left in between. The germline V gene encodes CDR1 KGHDR and CDR2 SFDVKD.

This clonotype has more than one count but fewer than ten. A much larger clone is a single base away; this may be a read error. The chain couples TRBV15 to TRBJ1-1, with TRBD1 identical over 8 bases. Germline-derived CDR1 and CDR2 are LNHNV and YYDKDF (reference sequence). The CDR3 is 13 amino acids. For the CDR3, the DNA is TGTGCCACGAAGGACAGGGCGATCGCTGAAGCTTGCTTT. This encodes CATKDRAIAEACF.

This clonotype has a count of ten or more. This sequence joins TRBV6-1 and TRBJ2-7; D unresolved. Germline-derived CDR1 and CDR2 are MNHNS and SASEGT. V was pared by 2 bases and J by 3 bases, with 5 bases between. This CDR3 comprises 12 residues. CDR3 amino acids: CASSEKSYEQYF. CDR3 sequence (DNA): TGTGCCAGCAGTGAAAAAAGCTACGAGCAGTACTTC.

This clonotype was observed at least ten times. V and J are TRBV29-1 and TRBJ2-4; D uncertain. V gave up 2 bases and J gave up 0 bases, with 2 bases separating them. Germline V lookup: CDR1 SQVTM, CDR2 ANQGSEA. This CDR3 spans 12 amino acids. The CDR3 here is CSVELAKNIQYF. The CDR3 nucleotides read TGCAGCGTTGAACTAGCCAAAAACATTCAGTACTTC.

This clonotype appeared many times. This chain uses TRBV4-1 with TRBJ1-5; tentative D call: TRBD1 (6 bases). Germline V gene data show CDR1 as MGHRA and CDR2 as YSYEKL. The V and J ends lost 0 bases and 3 bases respectively, with 15 bases between them. The CDR3 length is 17 residues. CDR3 in DNA: TGCGCCAGCAGCCAAGATCCGATAGACAGGCCCAATCAGCCCCAGCATTTT. Translation gives CASSQDPIDRPNQPQHF.

In its sample, this clonotype was seen many times. The chain carries TRBV28 and TRBJ2-7; weak D call: TRBD1 (6 bases). Germline V gives CDR1 MDHEN, CDR2 SYDVKM. The CDR3 has 13 amino acids. V dropped 3 bases and J dropped 5 bases, with 11 bases sitting between them. The CDR3 region is CASSFTGWDEQYF. The CDR3 DNA reads TGTGCCAGCAGTTTTACAGGGTGGGACGAGCAGTACTTC. Filled out from reference TRBV28 and TRBJ2-7, the complete variable domain reads DVKVTQSSRYLVKRTGEKVFLECVQDMDHENMFWYRQDPGLGLRLIYFSYDVKMKEKGDIPEGYSVSREKKERFSLILESASTNQTSMYLCASSFTGWDEQYFGPGTRLTVT.

At least ten counts were recorded for this clonotype. V usage is TRBV6-1 and J usage is TRBJ2-5; D perhaps matches TRBD2 (7 bases). Looked up from germline, CDR1 is MNHNS and CDR2 is SASEGT. Trimming stripped 7 bases from V and 0 bases from J, with 9 bases between. The CDR3 runs 13 residues. The CDR3 protein is CASIGGHQETQYF. The CDR3 nucleotides are TGTGCCAGCATCGGGGGGCACCAAGAGACCCAGTACTTC.

This clonotype was observed many times. The chain recombines TRBV5-1 with TRBJ2-7; a weak D match, TRBD1 (8 bases). Germline V gene lookup returns CDR1 SGHRS and CDR2 YFSETQ. V was pared by 3 bases and J by 2 bases, with 12 bases between. The CDR3 has 14 residues. The CDR3 DNA reads as TGCGCCAGCAGCTCACAGGGGGGGGCCTACGAGCAGTACTTC. This codes for CASSSQGGAYEQYF.

This clonotype was observed a handful of times. V and J are TRBV4-1 and TRBJ1-2; D possibly corresponds to TRBD1 (6 bases). CDR3 size: 16 residues. Germline assignment: CDR1 MGHRA and CDR2 YSYEKL. Trimming removed 1 base at V and 4 bases at J, with 16 bases between. The CDR3 DNA sequence: TGCGCCAGCAGCCAAGGACGTGGGGACAAGCTCTATGGCTACACCTTC. Translation gives CASSQGRGDKLYGYTF.

This clonotype came up many times. This sequence joins TRBV9 and TRBJ2-5; no clear D gene. V lost 0 bases to trimming and J lost 5 bases, with 8 bases between them. In germline, CDR1 is SGDLS, CDR2 YYNGEE. The CDR3 extends over 13 amino acids. The CDR3, as DNA: TGTGCCAGCAGCGTAGAACGGTGGGAGACCCAGTACTTC. As protein: CASSVERWETQYF.

This clonotype was counted many times. A much larger clonotype is one base distant, so this may be a read error. As the CDR3 is not closed by the conserved phenylalanine or tryptophan, this likely results from a read error. The V gene is TRBV10-2, the J gene TRBJ2-7; D unresolved. Trimming shortened V by 0 bases and J by 2 bases, and 8 bases separated the two germline ends. The CDR3 spans 14 residues. Per the germline V gene, CDR1 is WSHSY and CDR2 is SAAADI. CDR3 sequence: CASSESAGTYEQYL. The DNA for the CDR3 is TGCGCCAGCAGTGAGTCCGCCGGCACCTACGAGCAGTACCTC.

This clonotype was seen ten or more times. J is TRBJ1-2 and V is TRBV6-1; tentatively, D is TRBD1 (5 bases). The CDR3 consists of 15 residues. V lost 6 bases and J lost 8, with 22 bases in between. The germline V gene has CDR1 MNHNS and CDR2 SASEGT. DNA for the CDR3: TGTGCCAGCAGCGACCTATGGCAGGGAGGGAACGGCTACACCTTC. This translates into CASSDLWQGGNGYTF.

This clonotype occurred many times. The chain joins TRBV10-3 to TRBJ1-2; 8 positions match TRBD1. Germline V CDR1 and CDR2: ENHRY, SYGVKD. This CDR3 spans 16 amino acids. Trimming cost V 3 bases and J 2 bases; bases outside gene matches: 8. The CDR3 DNA follows: TGTGCCATCAGTGACCCCTCAGGGGGCGAAAACTATGGCTACACCTTC. Its translation: CAISDPSGGENYGYTF.